Below, 16 T cell receptor beta chains from the same sample are listed, as sequenced in a study of beta chain features in type 1 diabetes. Isolated RNA was reverse transcribed in full, so expressed TCRB transcripts were sequenced. Here immunoSEQ multiplex PCR was the method, and the copy in TCRdb shows in-frame clones only, minus some. The table shows 310,000 or so clones, with 8% to 13% occurring only once. Sequencing was carried out using naive CD4+ T cells from blood. These TCRs come from a woman in her twenties or thirties in good health.

V and J are TRBV5-1 and TRBJ2-1; possible D gene TRBD2, 6 bases. The germline V and J ends were trimmed by 4 bases and 4 bases, with 21 bases remaining between them. The CDR3 is 17 residues long. Germline CDR1 SGHRS, CDR2 YFSETQ. The CDR3 nucleotides read TGCGCCAGCAGCCGTACTAGCACGATAGGGTCTTACAATGAGCAGTTCTTC. This codes for CASSRTSTIGSYNEQFF.

This clone was seen only a few times. The CDR3 region is CASSRDRAGTGELFF. The CDR3 DNA reads as TGTGCCAGCAGTCGGGACAGGGCGGGCACCGGGGAGCTGTTTTTT. The J gene is TRBJ2-2, the V gene TRBV6-5, with 9 bases fitting TRBD1. After removal of 5 bases from V and 4 bases from J, the junction contained 5 bases not matched to a gene. The CDR3 runs 15 residues. The V gene's germline CDR1 is MNHEY and CDR2 SVGAGI.

J is TRBJ2-3 and V is TRBV5-4; TRBD2 agrees at 14 bases. Germline CDR1 is SGHNT and CDR2 is YYREEE (reference sequence). Germline trimming cut 3 bases from V and 6 bases from J; bases unmatched to any gene: 6. CDR3 size: 16 residues. The CDR3 nucleotides are TGTGCCAGCAGCTCTAGACTAGCGGGAGGGCCGGATACGCAGTATTTT. Translating gives CASSSRLAGGPDTQYF. Filled out from reference TRBV5-4 and TRBJ2-3, the complete variable domain reads ETGVTQSPTHLIKTRGQQVTLRCSSQSGHNTVSWYQQALGQGPQFIFQYYREEENGRGNFPPRFSGLQFPNYSSELNVNALELDDSALYLCASSSRLAGGPDTQYFGPGTRLTVL.

This clone was counted between two and nine times. This chain uses TRBV9 with TRBJ1-1; TRBD1 is a possible D gene (5 bases). Trimming removed 3 bases at V and 1 base at J, with 13 bases between. From germline, CDR1 is SGDLS and CDR2 YYNGEE. The CDR3 covers 15 residues. This CDR3 reads CASSGLGGTNTEAFF. The CDR3 bases are TGTGCCAGCAGCGGGCTGGGGGGAACGAACACTGAAGCTTTCTTT.

V usage is TRBV21-1 and J usage is TRBJ2-7; the D call of TRBD1 is as the table states it, not checked on the DNA. TRBV21-1 is termed a pseudogene. CDR3 length: 12 residues. The CDR3 sequence: CAGRQDTYEQYF. CDR3 in DNA: TGTGCCGGCCGACAGGACACCTACGAGCAGTACTTC.

This clone was recorded a few times. This chain uses TRBV16 with TRBJ1-5; the match to TRBD1 covers 10 bases. The CDR3 runs 15 residues. Trimming cost V 3 bases and J 6 bases; bases outside gene matches: 5. Germline values: CDR1 KGHSY, CDR2 FQNENV. The CDR3 coding sequence is TGTGCCAGCAGCCATGGGACAGGGGAGAGTCAGCCCCAGCATTTT. It yields the protein CASSHGTGESQPQHF. Full variable domain (outside the CDR3, taken from reference TRBV16 and TRBJ1-5): GEEVAQTPKHLVRGEGQKAKLYCAPIKGHSYVFWYQQVLKNEFKFLISFQNENVFDETGMPKERFSAKCLPNSPCSLEIQATKLEDSAVYFCASSHGTGESQPQHFGDGTRLSIL.

In this sample, this clone turned up a few times. The chain carries TRBV28 and TRBJ1-2, with D hard to call. CDR3 length: 14 residues. The V end lost 5 bases, the J end lost 4 bases, and 14 bases lay between the germline ends. Germline CDR1 reads MDHEN; CDR2 reads SYDVKM. The CDR3: CASSQNDGLYGYTF. CDR3 bases: TGTGCCAGCAGTCAAAATGACGGACTCTATGGCTACACCTTC.

This clone has a handful of counts. The chain is built from TRBV29-1 and TRBJ2-1; TRBD1 aligns across 9 bases. The CDR3 loop spans 15 amino acids. After removal of 7 bases from V and 3 bases from J, the junction contained 10 bases not matched to a gene. Germline CDR1 SQVTM, CDR2 ANQGSEA. The CDR3 nucleotides are TGCAGCGATAGGACGGGACAGGGTATCTACAATGAGCAGTTCTTC. Encoded protein: CSDRTGQGIYNEQFF.

The chain recombines TRBV19 with TRBJ2-3; TRBD2 agrees at 7 bases. Germline-derived CDR1 and CDR2 are LNHDA and SQIVND (reference sequence). The V gene end was trimmed by 7 bases and the J gene end by 6 bases; junction bases not matched to a gene: 16. This CDR3 is 16 amino acids long. The CDR3 reads CASTSLAREGQDTQYF. The CDR3 DNA sequence: TGTGCCAGTACCTCATTGGCGAGGGAGGGCCAGGATACGCAGTATTTT.

The chain employs TRBV2 and TRBJ2-2, with D uncertain. Deletions cut 2 bases from V and 1 base from J, with 2 bases between. The CDR3 is 13 residues long. Per the germline V gene, CDR1 is SNHLY and CDR2 is FYNNEI. The chain's CDR3 is CASSEQNTGELFF. DNA of the CDR3: TGTGCCAGCAGTGAACAGAACACCGGGGAGCTGTTTTTT. Together with reference TRBV2 and TRBJ2-2, the CDR3 gives the full variable domain: EPEVTQTPSHQVTQMGQEVILRCVPISNHLYFYWYRQILGQKVEFLVSFYNNEISEKSEIFDDQFSVERPDGSNFTLKIRSTKLEDSAMYFCASSEQNTGELFFGEGSRLTVL.

The sample holds a few counts of this clone. CDR3 sequence: CASSKEAGAAEAFF. Written as DNA, the CDR3 is TGTGCCAGCAGCAAAGAGGCAGGGGCCGCTGAAGCTTTCTTT. The V and J genes are TRBV21-1 and TRBJ1-1; the D call of TRBD1 is as the table states it, not checked on the DNA. TRBV21-1 is a pseudogene locus. The CDR3 has 14 residues.

V usage is TRBV4-3 and J usage is TRBJ2-7; TRBD2 agrees at 10 bases. The V and J ends lost 1 base and 4 bases, in that order; junction bases with no gene match: 4. The CDR3 spans 15 residues. Germline V CDR1 and CDR2: LGHNA, YSLEER. The chain's CDR3 is CASSQASGSTYEQYF. The CDR3 DNA sequence: TGCGCCAGCAGCCAAGCTAGCGGGAGTACGTACGAGCAGTACTTC.

The chain couples TRBV5-1 to TRBJ2-7, with D perhaps TRBD1 (6 bases). The germline gives CDR1 SGHRS, CDR2 YFSETQ. There are 14 residues in the CDR3. V was shortened by 3 bases and J by 2 bases, with 12 bases between the two germline ends. The CDR3 DNA is TGCGCCAGCAGCTCAGGACAGAACACCTACGAGCAGTACTTC. Amino acids: CASSSGQNTYEQYF.

This clone appeared a few times. CDR3 nucleotides: TGTGCCAGCAGCTCGACAGGGGGCCCCGAGCAGTACTTC. This translates into CASSSTGGPEQYF. The chain links TRBV7-9 to TRBJ2-7; 10 positions agree with TRBD1. CDR3 length equals 13 residues. V shed 4 bases, J shed 6 bases, and the junction held 3 bases outside the gene matches. CDR1 is SEHNR and CDR2 is FQNEAQ in the germline V gene (reference sequence).

The chain is built from TRBV5-4 and TRBJ2-3; D may be TRBD2 (5 bases). The CDR3 is made up of 16 amino acids. The V end was cut by 2 bases, the J end by 0 bases, with 13 bases between. Germline V gene sequence: CDR1 SGHNT, CDR2 YYREEE (reference sequence). In DNA, the CDR3 is TGTGCCAGCAGCTTAGGGCTAGCCCCTAGCACAGATACGCAGTATTTT. Protein sequence: CASSLGLAPSTDTQYF.

The V gene is TRBV27, the J gene TRBJ1-2; D call uncertain. The CDR3 extends over 14 amino acids. Trimming left V 8 bases short and J 3 bases short, with 16 bases between. Germline values: CDR1 MNHEY, CDR2 SMNVEV (reference sequence). DNA of the CDR3: TGTGCCAGCGGAGGTGCAACGGAAGACTATGGCTACACCTTC. Residues: CASGGATEDYGYTF.